The present TCR beta chain was sequenced within a study of Graves' ophthalmopathy and Graves' hyperthyroidism. Included hyperthyroidism patients were aged 18 to 65 and newly diagnosed (under 2 months' duration). The CDR3 length is 13 residues. Deletions cut 4 bases from V and 7 bases from J, with 13 bases between. Looked up from germline, CDR1 is WSHSY and CDR2 is SAAADI. The authors amplified TCR beta CDR3 regions, and they did so from RNA transcripts for repertoire sequencing. Following a first-round RT-PCR that used HTBI primers, a second-round multiplex PCR was carried out. TCRdb reanalysed the multiplex PCR reads using MiXCR and keeps one entry per CDR3 protein. The repertoire holds 1 million to 1.3 million distinct CDR3 sequences, with about 40% as singletons.

The TCR was taken from an adult man with Graves' hyperthyroidism. Sample: peripheral blood or thyroid tissue (not recorded which). V is TRBV10-2 and J is TRBJ1-2; D remains unclear. The DNA for the CDR3 is TGCGCCAGCAGTGTAATCAAGTCAGTTGGCTACACCTTC. The encoded protein is CASSVIKSVGYTF.